This T cell receptor (beta chain) was recorded in a study of blood T cell repertoires in COVID-19. Study-level background: Acute-phase and convalescent COVID-19 samples originated in the United States, Italy and Spain.

Some clones are missing from TCRdb's copy, which holds only in-frame ones; the method was immunoSEQ multiplex PCR. There are 200,000 to 250,000 clones in the sample; 70% to 90% occur only once, and under 15% lies in the top ten. This CDR3 comprises 14 residues. With 10 bases clipped from V and 3 bases from J, the junction kept 9 bases outside the gene matches. Germline loops: CDR1 LNHDA, CDR2 SQIVND (reference sequence). The age range of participants was about 18 to 89 years, with residence in approximately 25 US areas. V and J are TRBV19 and TRBJ2-1, with 7 bases matching TRBD2. The TCR sequence derives from a woman aged 50 to 60 with acute COVID-19. Source material: PBMCs or T cells enriched from blood (not recorded which). The DNA for the CDR3 is TGTGCCACCAAAGGGCTAGCGGTCTACAATGAGCAGTTCTTC. Encoded protein: CATKGLAVYNEQFF.